The entry below gives a single T cell receptor beta chain sequence along with its context. This clonotype was seen ten or more times. This clone's antigen is unknown. Per-base quality was not reported, and no clone a single base away is much larger than it. Hyperthyroidism patients were newly diagnosed, had a disease duration of under 2 months, and were aged 18 to 65 years. Any patient with an uncontrolled infection, another autoimmune disease, pregnancy or lactation was excluded. Diagnoses relied on clinical symptoms, serum thyroxine and TRAb, thyroid ultrasound and orbital computed tomography. For progressor patients, blood was drawn at the first diagnosis of hyperthyroidism, before any ophthalmopathy symptoms had appeared. PBMCs were isolated from about 9.2 ml of fresh peripheral blood by Ficoll-Paque density gradient centrifugation. Progressor patients were initially diagnosed with Graves' hyperthyroidism and developed ophthalmopathy during follow-up. Total RNA was extracted with Trizol reagent, and quality was checked on an Agilent 2100 Bioanalyzer.

The sample originates from a study of T cells in Graves' hyperthyroidism and ophthalmopathy (dated by TCRdb to the late 2010s). For the wider study: Peripheral blood samples were taken at initial diagnosis, before any treatment was given. TCR V-J signatures able to tell the groups apart were searched for in a discovery cohort of 90 to 100 patients, of whom 43 had Graves' ophthalmopathy and around 56 had stable Graves' hyperthyroidism. Whether ophthalmopathy could be predicted prospectively was tested in an independent validation cohort made up of under 20 hyperthyroidism patients plus 17 patients who later progressed to ophthalmopathy. The roughly 100 discovery patients were randomly divided into training and test sets at a 7:3 ratio. The study also compared thyroid tissue and blood T-cell repertoires from over 5 Graves' hyperthyroidism patients. After blood sampling, hyperthyroidism patients were treated with methimazole at a starting dose of 30 mg daily, and ophthalmopathy patients were treated with high-dose intravenous methylprednisolone. According to the paper, TCR Vbeta CDR3 sequencing was carried out on some 140 peripheral blood samples, which came from around 43 ophthalmopathy, approximately 78 hyperthyroidism and about 17 progressor patients. On the study overall, not on this receptor specifically: No statistical method was used to fix the sample size in advance, and group allocation was not hidden from the investigators. In cross-validation, a model built on a 13 V-J signature told ophthalmopathy apart from stable hyperthyroidism with 85% to 90% sensitivity and roughly 81% specificity, and in testing the same model reached 80%/75%. Most expanded thyroid clonotypes (frequency above 0.001) were also detected in blood, suggesting blood repertoires may reflect thyroid immune responses. In validation, the model predicted progression to ophthalmopathy with 65% to 71% sensitivity and 72% to 75% specificity, a median of approximately 6.7 months before onset.

TCR beta CDR3 regions were amplified from RNA transcripts. The first round of RT-PCR for the TCR CDR3 was performed with the HTBI primer set and the Qiagen OneStep RT-PCR kit. The libraries were constructed in a second round of multiplex PCR and then size-selected and purified. Sequencing of the libraries was done on an Illumina HiSeq2000 using paired-end 100 bp reads. Turning to the authors' computational methods: SOAPnuke was used to process the raw data, removing reads that contained adapters or uncalled bases, had a mean Phred below 15, or lacked an exact match to the constant primer or identifier. COPE v1.2.5 was used to merge the high-quality paired reads, and each unique nucleotide sequence was defined as a clonotype. MiTCR v1.1 was used to align the clonotypes against IMGT TRBV, TRBD and TRBJ reference segments. Only V-J combinations with frequency above 0.0001, covering 99% to 99.2% of repertoires, were analysed. A TCS score was defined as the ratio of F50 (clonal expansion) to E x V (chaos), with BLOSUM62-based TCRdist applied between CDR3 peptides within each V-J. Welch's t-statistics and random forest reduced around 520 V-J features to roughly 13, which were used in a naive Bayes classifier (R e1071). TCRdb ran its own pipeline on the public reads, namely fastp trimming at Q25 and MiXCR clone calling, and kept in-frame beta chains. A single entry per CDR3 protein holds the most common genes and DNA from its merged rows. The V and J calls were determined by TCRdb, not by the authors. This sample lists fewer than 350,000 distinct CDR3 sequences; less than 15% were detected once. The biggest ten clones account for 7.8% of the sample.

The CDR3 sequence holds 16 residues, the cysteine and phenylalanine included. The sequence is cut down to CDR3 DNA, 48 bases in frame from base 1. Via the germline V gene (reference sequence), CDR1 is LGHDT and CDR2 YNNKEL. Here V drops 4 bases and J drops 0 bases, and the junction holds 7 bases not matched to any gene. The chain joins TRBV3-1 to TRBJ1-1, and 8 junction bases match TRBD1. This clonotype originated in a woman aged 30 to 39 with Graves' hyperthyroidism that later progressed to Graves' ophthalmopathy. Sequencing input: blood. Read as DNA, the sequence is TGTGCCAGCAGCCTACGGACAGGGTGGATGAACACTGAAGCTTTCTTT. It translates to CASSLRTGWMNTEAFF.